This note documents a single TCR beta chain sequence. The sample belongs to a study of blood T cells in healthy people across ages. V dropped 1 base and J dropped 0; count of bases not matched to a gene: 7. This CDR3 has 17 amino acids. Germline V lookup: CDR1 SGHDN, CDR2 FVKESK. A second PCR, run for about 7 to 11 cycles, used a sample-barcoded 5' primer plus a J-beta primer mix. MiXCR was run by TCRdb on the 5' RACE reads, yielding one entry per CDR3 protein. The sample records 1 million to 1.2 million distinct CDR3 sequences, roughly two fifths being singletons. The TCR sequence derives from a man younger than 35 in good health. The sequenced sample consisted of blood. The V and J genes are TRBV14 and TRBJ2-7, with 9 bases fitting TRBD1. In nucleotides, the CDR3 is TGTGCCAGCAGCCAAGGGACAGGGGTCTTTAGCTCCTACGAGCAGTACTTC. Amino acids: CASSQGTGVFSSYEQYF.